The sequence of this T cell receptor (beta chain) was determined in a study of tissue T cells after allogeneic stem cell transplantation. Study-wide points: Tissue-detected TCR repertoire was only partly captured by blood and spleen T cells. Motif-based clustering found tissue-specific repertoire signatures shared across patients, though few clones were shared.

Data came from immunoSEQ multiplex PCR; TCRdb stores just in-frame clones and leaves some out. The table shows 1,600 or so clones, with roughly three fifths occurring only once. Concerning this clone itself: What it binds is unknown. Gene names and germline match the mouse. The read comes to an end 1 residue before the CDR3 does, leaving the germline J gene to fill in the end.

The time point denotes: mouse harvest day 7 after allogeneic transplant. The graft held 10^6 splenic CD5+ T cells and 10^7 T-cell-depleted bone marrow cells. This mouse GVHD model was MHC-mismatched B6 to BALB/c, profiled day 7 or 14. The CDR3 runs to 15 residues. Germline CDR1 is SGHLS and CDR2 is HYDKME. Trimming at V came to 0 bases and at J to 5 bases, leaving 1 base not matched to a gene. This TCR came from a female BALB/c mouse given C57BL/6 T cells with graft-versus-host disease after an allogeneic hematopoietic cell transplant. The sequencing input was liver tissue. The chain couples TRBV12-2 to TRBJ2-1; 12 bases align to TRBD2. The CDR3 loop is CASSLGTGGNAEQFF. CDR3 DNA (partial): TGTGCCAGCTCTCTCGGGACTGGGGGGAATGCTGAGCAGTTC.